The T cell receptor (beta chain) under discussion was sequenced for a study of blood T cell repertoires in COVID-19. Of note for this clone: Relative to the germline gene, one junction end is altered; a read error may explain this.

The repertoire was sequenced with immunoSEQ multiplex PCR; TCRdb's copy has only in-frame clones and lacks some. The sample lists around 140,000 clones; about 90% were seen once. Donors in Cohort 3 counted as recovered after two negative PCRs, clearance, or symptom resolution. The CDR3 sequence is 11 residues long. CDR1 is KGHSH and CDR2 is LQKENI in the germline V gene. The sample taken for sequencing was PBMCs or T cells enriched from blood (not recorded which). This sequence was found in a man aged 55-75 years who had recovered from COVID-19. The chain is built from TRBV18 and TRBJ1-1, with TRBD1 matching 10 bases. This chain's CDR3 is CASSKGQGPVF. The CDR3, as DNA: TGTGCCAGCTCAAAGGGACAGGGGCCAGTCTTT.